This T cell receptor beta chain emerged from a study of metastatic and nonmetastatic thyroid tumors. Until they underwent thyroid surgery, no patient had received any treatment. The V gene's germline CDR1 is SGHRS and CDR2 YFSETQ. The CDR3 is made up of 16 amino acids. The ends were cut back, 5 bases at V and 0 bases at J, with 14 bases in the middle. Using MiXCR, TCRdb reanalyzed the PCR reads. Of tens of thousands of clones detected, about 20% appear once; the ten largest clones hold about 20%. Sequenced: blood. This chain links TRBV5-1 with TRBJ2-2; D is uncertain. The receptor was isolated from a female donor with papillary thyroid cancer or a benign thyroid nodule (not recorded which). Some clones in this sample may be carry-over from other donors' samples. DNA of the CDR3: TGCGCCAGCAGTAAATACACGGACGCGAACACCGGGGAGCTGTTTTTT. Amino acid sequence: CASSKYTDANTGELFF.